The 11 T cell receptor beta chains below were found in one sample sequenced in a study of cytomegalovirus exposure and HLA in healthy donors (dated by TCRdb to 2016 to 2017). Library generation was performed with the immunoSEQ multiplex PCR assay. A mixture of 60 forward primers for TCR Vbeta segments and 13 reverse primers for TCR Jbeta segments was used in the multiplex PCR. TCRdb mirrors the immuneACCESS table, restricted to in-frame sequences. Some clones are absent from its copies; in checked studies, under half trace to an unresolved V gene, and the reason for the others is unknown. Within this sample are over 100,000 clones, with roughly four fifths of them counted one time only. The biggest ten clones account for around 3.3% of the sample. Sequences were obtained from PBMCs. The source is a woman under 40 in good health and CMV-seropositive.

This chain links TRBV10-3 with TRBJ1-6; D is perhaps TRBD1 (6 bases). Germline CDR1 ENHRY, CDR2 SYGVKD. Deletions cut 2 bases from V and 2 bases from J, with 13 bases between. CDR3 length equals 17 residues. The CDR3, as DNA: TGTGCCATCAGTGAGAATACAGGGAGCACCTATAATTCACCCCTCCACTTT. Encoded protein: CAISENTGSTYNSPLHF.

V and J are TRBV13 and TRBJ2-1, with 7 bases identical to TRBD2. V shed 1 base, J shed 1 base, and the junction held 7 bases outside the gene matches. The CDR3 is 17 amino acids. Germline V gene lookup returns CDR1 PRHDT and CDR2 FYEKMQ (reference sequence). CDR3 sequence: CASSLERGGASYNEQFF. The CDR3 DNA reads as TGTGCCAGCAGCTTAGAAAGGGGAGGGGCGTCCTACAATGAGCAGTTCTTC.

The DNA for the CDR3 is TGTGCCAGCAGCCAAGAAGGATCAGGGCTAACGGGTCAGCCCCAGCATTTT. Translating gives CASSQEGSGLTGQPQHF. V gene TRBV4-2 combines with J gene TRBJ1-5; tentatively, D is TRBD1 (5 bases). Trimming left V 0 bases short and J 6 bases short, with 18 bases between. CDR1 and CDR2 from the germline V gene are LGHNA and YNFKEQ. The CDR3 has 17 residues.

The chain recombines TRBV7-8 with TRBJ2-2; 11 bases agree with TRBD1. V shed 5 bases, J shed 5 bases, and the junction held 4 bases outside the gene matches. CDR3 size: 15 residues. Germline CDR1 reads SGHVS; CDR2 reads FQNEAQ. CDR3 sequence (DNA): TGTGCCAGCAGCCACCGGGACAGGGGGACCGGGGAGCTGTTTTTT. As protein: CASSHRDRGTGELFF.

The chain combines TRBV5-5 with TRBJ2-7, with 7 bases aligning to TRBD1. The V segment lost 0 bases and the J segment 2 bases; nucleotides outside the gene matches: 2. Germline V gene sequence: CDR1 SGHKS, CDR2 YYEKEE (reference sequence). The CDR3 has 14 amino acids. The CDR3 DNA sequence: TGTGCCAGCAGCTTGGGTACAGGGGCCTACGAGCAGTACTTC. This codes for CASSLGTGAYEQYF.

The chain has TRBV9 and TRBJ2-3, with 9 positions matching TRBD2. This CDR3 has 16 amino acids. J was trimmed by 3 bases and V by 3 bases; bases with no gene match: 8. Germline CDR1 is SGDLS and CDR2 is YYNGEE. The CDR3 DNA is TGTGCCAGCAGCGCGTTTTTAGCGGGGGCTACAGATACGCAGTATTTT. Translation gives CASSAFLAGATDTQYF.

This clone came up a few times. Written as DNA, the CDR3 is TGCGCCAGCAGCCAAAGGACTAGCGGGGCAGCAGATACGCAGTATTTT. This translates into CASSQRTSGAADTQYF. This chain uses TRBV4-1 with TRBJ2-3, with 12 bases that match TRBD2. Trimming took 2 bases from V and 4 from J; bases not matched to a gene: 4. This CDR3 comprises 16 residues. From germline, CDR1 is MGHRA and CDR2 YSYEKL.

This clone came up a few times. The chain employs TRBV11-2 and TRBJ2-5; unclear D gene. Germline CDR1 and CDR2: SGHAT and FQNNGV. V was trimmed by 2 bases and J by 4 bases, leaving 5 bases between them. The CDR3 contains 12 residues. The CDR3 sequence is CASSLTPETQYF. In DNA form, the CDR3 reads TGTGCCAGCAGCTTAACTCCAGAGACCCAGTACTTC.

As DNA, the CDR3 is TGTGCCAGCGGGGGTGGAACAGGGGGCAATGAGCAGTTCTTC. It is translated as CASGGGTGGNEQFF. The J gene is TRBJ2-1, the V gene TRBV28; TRBD1 matches at 8 bases. The CDR3 has 14 amino acids. V shed 8 bases, J shed 6 bases, and the junction held 9 bases outside the gene matches. Germline CDR1 reads MDHEN; CDR2 reads SYDVKM.

This clone came up many times. The V gene is TRBV6-5, the J gene TRBJ1-2; the D gene is possibly TRBD1 (5 bases). The V end was cut by 7 bases, the J end by 6 bases, with 12 bases between. The germline CDR1 and CDR2 sequences are MNHEY and SVGAGI. The CDR3 has 12 amino acids. CDR3 nucleotides: TGTGCCAGCACCTCGGGGGGTGATGGCTACACCTTC. It codes for CASTSGGDGYTF.

The chain recombines TRBV6-5 with TRBJ1-6; 7 nucleotides align to TRBD1. V dropped 6 bases and J dropped 7; count of bases not matched to a gene: 3. This CDR3 is 13 amino acids long. The V gene's germline CDR1 is MNHEY and CDR2 SVGAGI. The CDR3 nucleotides are TGTGCCAGCAGACTGGGACAGAATTCACCCCTCCACTTT. This translates into CASRLGQNSPLHF.